The 9 T cell receptor beta chains presented below share a single source sample, sequenced in a study of blood T cell repertoires in COVID-19. Only in-frame clones appear in the TCRdb table, and some are missing; sequencing was by immunoSEQ multiplex PCR. The table lists about 80,000 clones, roughly 80% of them singletons. Input material: peripheral blood. Receptors originate from a human donor in a cohort sampled during active COVID-19.

This chain links TRBV7-2 with TRBJ2-2; the D gene is possibly TRBD2 (5 bases). V lost 6 bases, J lost 6 bases, and 14 bases lay in between. This CDR3 spans 14 amino acids. Germline V gene sequence: CDR1 SGHTA, CDR2 FQGNSA. The CDR3 loop reads CASRRAARAGELFF. CDR3 bases: TGTGCCAGCAGGAGGGCAGCTAGGGCCGGGGAGCTGTTTTTT.

This chain connects TRBV4-1 to TRBJ2-4; maybe TRBD2 (6 bases). CDR3 size: 16 residues. V lost 1 base and J 0 bases, leaving 10 bases between the germline ends. The V gene's germline CDR1 is MGHRA and CDR2 YSYEKL. This CDR3 is CASSQGWGEAKNIQYF. The CDR3 DNA reads as TGCGCCAGCAGCCAAGGGTGGGGGGAAGCCAAAAACATTCAGTACTTC.

This chain links TRBV10-3 with TRBJ1-1, with a weak D call TRBD1 (6 bases). The germline V and J ends were trimmed by 0 bases and 2 bases, with 7 bases remaining between them. Germline-derived CDR1 and CDR2 are ENHRY and SYGVKD. This CDR3 has 14 amino acids. CDR3 sequence: CAISESRGNTEAFF. For the CDR3, the DNA is TGTGCCATCAGTGAGTCCAGGGGCAACACTGAAGCTTTCTTT.

V and J are TRBV11-2 and TRBJ2-1, with D perhaps matching TRBD1 (6 bases). The CDR3 covers 14 residues. The germline V gene has CDR1 SGHAT and CDR2 FQNNGV. Trimming took off 2 bases at V and 9 bases at J, with 14 bases between the two ends. CDR3 nucleotides: TGTGCCAGCAGCTTAATCCTTCAGGGGAGTGAGCAGTTCTTC. Its translation is CASSLILQGSEQFF.

This chain joins TRBV19 and TRBJ2-1, with 7 nucleotides matching TRBD1. With V trimmed by 5 bases and J by 4 bases, 8 bases remained unmatched. Germline CDR1 is LNHDA and CDR2 is SQIVND (reference sequence). The CDR3 extends over 15 amino acids. The CDR3 here is CASSSQGTVYNEQFF. For the CDR3, the DNA is TGTGCCAGTAGTTCCCAGGGGACAGTGTACAATGAGCAGTTCTTC.

The V and J genes are TRBV3-1 (or the pseudogene TRBV3-2) and TRBJ1-2; 8 positions agree with TRBD1. The CDR3 is 13 residues long. V dropped 3 bases and J dropped 7; count of bases not matched to a gene: 4. CDR1 and CDR2 (germline): LGHDT, YNNKEL (reference sequence). The CDR3 region has the DNA TGTGCCAGCAGCCAGCAGGGGGCGGGTGGCTACACCTTC. Translated: CASSQQGAGGYTF.

The chain uses TRBV7-8 and TRBJ2-3; no clear D. V lost 1 base and J 7 bases, leaving 21 bases between the germline ends. The CDR3 is made up of 17 amino acids. Germline CDR1 and CDR2: SGHVS and FQNEAQ. For the CDR3, the DNA is TGTGCCAGCAGCTTAGTTGGGTATCTTAGCCTTGAGAATACGCAGTATTTT. Translating it yields CASSLVGYLSLENTQYF.

This clone was detected only a few times. V is TRBV12-3 or TRBV12-4 and J is TRBJ1-1; D uncertain. With 5 bases removed from V and 3 bases from J, the gap between germline ends came to 10 bases. This CDR3 contains 13 residues. CDR3 DNA: TGTGCCAGCAGTCTACTAGAGGACACTGAAGCTTTCTTT. It translates to CASSLLEDTEAFF.

V is TRBV4-1 and J is TRBJ2-1; 16 positions agree with TRBD2. J was trimmed by 9 bases and V by 4 bases; bases with no gene match: 6. Germline V CDR1 and CDR2: MGHRA, YSYEKL. The CDR3 contains 16 residues. The CDR3: CASSPGLAGGPSEQFF. The DNA of the CDR3 is TGCGCCAGCAGCCCGGGACTAGCGGGGGGGCCTAGTGAGCAGTTCTTC.